This T cell receptor (beta chain) derives from a study of preoperative IRX-2 immunotherapy in early breast cancer. Indicated treatment: preoperative locoregional IRX-2 cytokine immunotherapy. Preoperative locoregional IRX-2 cytokine immunotherapy was tested in the phase Ib source study. The repertoire was sequenced with immunoSEQ multiplex PCR; TCRdb's copy has only in-frame clones and lacks some. The sample has tens of thousands of clones, about 75% seen once; the top ten hold roughly 6.8%. Sequences were derived from lymph node tissue, sampled after IRX-2 immunotherapy. The receptor was isolated from a human donor with breast cancer.

The CDR3 reads CASIKAGGSSYNEQFF. The CDR3 DNA reads as TGTGCCAGCATCAAGGCGGGAGGGAGCTCCTACAATGAGCAGTTCTTC. This chain connects TRBV11-3 to TRBJ2-1, with 9 bases that match TRBD2. Germline-derived CDR1 and CDR2 are SGHNT and YENEEA. This CDR3 has 16 amino acids. The V and J ends lost 7 bases and 0 bases, in that order; junction bases with no gene match: 7.